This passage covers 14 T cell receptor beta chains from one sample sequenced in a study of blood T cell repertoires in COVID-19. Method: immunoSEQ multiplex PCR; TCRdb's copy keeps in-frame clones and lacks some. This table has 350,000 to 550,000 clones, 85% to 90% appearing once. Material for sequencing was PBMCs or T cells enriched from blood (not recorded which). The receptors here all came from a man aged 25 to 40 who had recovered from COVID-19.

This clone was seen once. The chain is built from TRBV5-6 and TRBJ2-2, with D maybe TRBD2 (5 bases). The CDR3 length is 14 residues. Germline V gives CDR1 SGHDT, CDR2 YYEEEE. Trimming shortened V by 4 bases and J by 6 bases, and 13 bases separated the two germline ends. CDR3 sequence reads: CASSPDPRAGELFF. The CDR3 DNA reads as TGTGCCAGCAGCCCAGACCCGAGGGCCGGGGAGCTGTTTTTT. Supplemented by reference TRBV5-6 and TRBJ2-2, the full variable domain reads DAGVTQSPTHLIKTRGQQVTLRCSPKSGHDTVSWYQQALGQGPQFIFQYYEEEERQRGNFPDRFSGHQFPNYSSELNVNALLLGDSALYLCASSPDPRAGELFFGEGSRLTVL.

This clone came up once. CDR3 bases: TGTGCCAGCACCCTCAGGGGGACAGGGGATTACGAGCAGTACTTC. It encodes CASTLRGTGDYEQYF. The V and J genes are TRBV6-5 and TRBJ2-7; TRBD1 agrees at 10 bases. The J segment lost 4 bases and the V segment lost 7 bases, leaving 10 bases of the junction unmatched. CDR3 length equals 15 residues. Per the germline V gene, CDR1 is MNHEY and CDR2 is SVGAGI.

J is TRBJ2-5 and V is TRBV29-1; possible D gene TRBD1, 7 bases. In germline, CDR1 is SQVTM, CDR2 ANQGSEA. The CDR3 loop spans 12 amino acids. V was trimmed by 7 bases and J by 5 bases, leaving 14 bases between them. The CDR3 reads CSGQAGGETQYF. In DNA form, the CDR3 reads TGCAGCGGCCAAGCAGGGGGGGAGACCCAGTACTTC.

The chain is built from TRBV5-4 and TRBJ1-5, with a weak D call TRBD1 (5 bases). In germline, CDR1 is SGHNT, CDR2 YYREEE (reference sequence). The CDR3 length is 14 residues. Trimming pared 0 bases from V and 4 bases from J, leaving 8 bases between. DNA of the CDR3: TGTGCCAGCAGCTTGGTCAGGGCAAATCAGCCCCAGCATTTT. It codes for CASSLVRANQPQHF.

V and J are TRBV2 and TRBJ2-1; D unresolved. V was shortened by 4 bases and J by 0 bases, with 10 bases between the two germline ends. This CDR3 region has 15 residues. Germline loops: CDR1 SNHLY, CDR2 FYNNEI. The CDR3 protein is CASSVGQSSYNEQFF. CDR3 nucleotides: TGTGCCAGCAGTGTTGGGCAGAGCTCCTACAATGAGCAGTTCTTC. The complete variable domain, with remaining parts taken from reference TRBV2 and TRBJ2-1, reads EPEVTQTPSHQVTQMGQEVILRCVPISNHLYFYWYRQILGQKVEFLVSFYNNEISEKSEIFDDQFSVERPDGSNFTLKIRSTKLEDSAMYFCASSVGQSSYNEQFFGPGTRLTVL.

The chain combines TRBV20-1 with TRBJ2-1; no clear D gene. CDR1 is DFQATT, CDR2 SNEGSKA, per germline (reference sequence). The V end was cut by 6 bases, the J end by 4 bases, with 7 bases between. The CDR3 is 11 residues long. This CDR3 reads CSADKYNEQFF. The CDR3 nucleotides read TGCAGTGCCGACAAATACAATGAGCAGTTCTTC.

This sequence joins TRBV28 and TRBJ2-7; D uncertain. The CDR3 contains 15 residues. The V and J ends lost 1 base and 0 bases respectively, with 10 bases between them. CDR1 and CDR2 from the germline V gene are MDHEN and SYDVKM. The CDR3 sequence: CASSLSSVSSYEQYF. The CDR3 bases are TGTGCCAGCAGTTTATCCTCCGTCAGCTCCTACGAGCAGTACTTC.

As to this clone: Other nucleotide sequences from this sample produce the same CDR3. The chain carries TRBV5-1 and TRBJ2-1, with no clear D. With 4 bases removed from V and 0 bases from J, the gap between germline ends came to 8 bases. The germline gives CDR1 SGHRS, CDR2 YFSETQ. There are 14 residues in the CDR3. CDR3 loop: CASSLRSSYNEQFF. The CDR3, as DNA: TGCGCCAGCAGCCTCCGGAGCTCCTACAATGAGCAGTTCTTC. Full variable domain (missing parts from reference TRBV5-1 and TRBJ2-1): KAGVTQTPRYLIKTRGQQVTLSCSPISGHRSVSWYQQTPGQGLQFLFEYFSETQRNKGNFPGRFSGRQFSNSRSEMNVSTLELGDSALYLCASSLRSSYNEQFFGPGTRLTVL.

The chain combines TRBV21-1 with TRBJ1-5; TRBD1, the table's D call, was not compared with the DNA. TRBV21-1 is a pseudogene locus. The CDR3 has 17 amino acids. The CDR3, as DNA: TGTGCCAGCAGCAAAATAGAAGGGGACAGGGAAGGTCAGCCCCAGCATTTT. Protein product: CASSKIEGDREGQPQHF.

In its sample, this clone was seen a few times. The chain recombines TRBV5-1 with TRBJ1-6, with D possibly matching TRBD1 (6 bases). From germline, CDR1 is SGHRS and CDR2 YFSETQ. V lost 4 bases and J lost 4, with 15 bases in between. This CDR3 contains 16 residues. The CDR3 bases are TGCGCCAGCAGCCCGGGGGGCGGCTCTTATAATTCACCCCTCCACTTT. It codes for CASSPGGGSYNSPLHF.

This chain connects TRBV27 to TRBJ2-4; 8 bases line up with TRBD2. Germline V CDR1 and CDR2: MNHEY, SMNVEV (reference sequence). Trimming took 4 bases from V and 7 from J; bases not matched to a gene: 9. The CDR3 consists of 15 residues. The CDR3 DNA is TGTGCCAGCAGTTCCCCCACGGGGGGGCGGAACATTCAGTACTTC. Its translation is CASSSPTGGRNIQYF.

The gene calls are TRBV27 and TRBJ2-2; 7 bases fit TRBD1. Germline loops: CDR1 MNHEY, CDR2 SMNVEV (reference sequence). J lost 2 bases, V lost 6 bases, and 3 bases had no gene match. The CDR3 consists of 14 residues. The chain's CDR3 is CASRRDSNTGELFF. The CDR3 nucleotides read TGTGCCAGCAGACGGGACAGCAACACCGGGGAGCTGTTTTTT.

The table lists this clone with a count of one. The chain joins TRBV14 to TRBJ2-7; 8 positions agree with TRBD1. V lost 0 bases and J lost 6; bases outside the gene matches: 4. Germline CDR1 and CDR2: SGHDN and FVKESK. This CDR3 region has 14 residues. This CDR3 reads CASSQDWDRSEQYF. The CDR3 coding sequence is TGTGCCAGCAGCCAAGATTGGGACAGGAGCGAGCAGTACTTC.

The CDR3 bases are TGCGCCAGCAGCTGGCAACACAGGGGGCAAGGCGGGGAGCTGTTTTTT. Amino acids: CASSWQHRGQGGELFF. This chain uses TRBV5-1 with TRBJ2-2; TRBD1 matches 9 bases. V lost 3 bases, J lost 7 bases, and 10 bases stayed unmatched. Germline lookup yields CDR1 SGHRS and CDR2 YFSETQ. The CDR3 length is 16 residues.